This entry concerns a single T cell receptor beta chain. Its binding antigen is unknown. It has no much larger one-base neighbor in the sample; base qualities were not kept. The CDR3 regions of human TCRbeta chains were analyzed by immunosequencing. In the original analysis: Repertoire TCRs were checked for matches against a reference library of SARS-CoV-2-specific TCRs that had been generated using the MIRA antigen-specificity platform. Breadth meant the fraction of unique TCRs that were SARS-CoV-2-associated, whereas depth meant the fraction of total T cells that were SARS-CoV-2-associated. Each spike-specific TCR was assigned to its reactive spike region and to a CD4 or CD8 class using the MIRA data. Log10-transformed breadth and depth values were compared by one-way ANOVA with Sidak's multiple comparisons tests. TCRdb carries this immuneACCESS record with in-frame sequences only. Its versions omit some clonotypes, under half of them owing to an unresolved V gene in the studies checked, with the rest unexplained. V and J calls and clone size are those listed in that table; D and trimming were worked out from the DNA. The sample table lists some 150,000 clones, more than 70% of them with a count of one. The top ten constitute around 1.7% of the sample.

Based on the germline V gene (reference sequence), the CDR1 and CDR2 sequences are SEHNR and FQNEAQ. V is clipped by 10 bases and J by 0 bases, and the sequence between their germline boundaries is 17 bases long. From the cysteine through the phenylalanine, the CDR3 covers 15 amino acids. Of the read, only the CDR3 DNA is kept; its 45 bases are in frame from base 1. This record belongs to a study of T cell responses to AZD1222 COVID-19 vaccine (dated by TCRdb to the early 2020s). Some background on the complete study: A total of 233 trial participants underwent TCR sequencing, of whom some 210 received two doses of AZD1222 and some 25 received two doses of the MenACWY control vaccine. Trial participants were enrolled by age into 18-55, 56-69 and 70-plus year subgroups, with about 150, 28 and 57 TCR-sequenced participants respectively.

What the work shows at the level of the full study, not this receptor alone: Reportedly, close to half of the unique spike-specific TCRs recognized epitopes lying outside the regions that are mutated in the B.1.351 and B.1.1.7 variants. A significant rise in spike-specific TCR breadth and depth was observed after two AZD1222 doses relative to day 0 and relative to MenACWY recipients. The vaccine-associated CD4 TCRs covered the entire spike protein, and the dominant responses fell in regions 160-218 and 743-854. In the small 56-69-year group, the increase in depth fell short of significance, most likely because of low power. Because no day 14 peak-response samples were available, the repertoires could be characterized only after the peak T cell response. Participants were mostly white British and included more females than males, and it was suggested by the authors that clonal diversity may have been underestimated. Only five or six AZD1222 recipients were SARS-CoV-2 seropositive at baseline, limiting conclusions about previously exposed vaccinees.

The time point label on this specimen signifies: about 28 days (+/-7) after the second vaccine dose. AZD1222 recipients whose second dose came at about 4 weeks and those whose second dose came at about 12 weeks were combined into one group, since spike-specific TCR depth and breadth did not differ between the two schedules. Vaccinee samples came from UK trials COV001 and COV002, including a single-blind randomized controlled phase 2/3 trial of AZD1222 (ChAdOx1 nCoV-19) in healthy adults. For TCRbeta chain sequencing, PBMC samples from trial participants were taken at day 0 and at day 28 after the second dose.

In this chain, TRBV7-9 is recombined with TRBJ2-3, with no D gene named confidently. The TCR comes from an adult who received the AZD1222 COVID-19 vaccine. The material sequenced was peripheral blood, taken 28 days after the second AZD1222 dose. The CDR3 region: CATMWLMISTDTQYF. The bases are TGTGCCACAATGTGGCTGATGATAAGCACAGATACGCAGTATTTT.